Here is one T cell receptor beta chain with its context. This clone was observed a single time. Its antigen is currently not known. Base qualities are not provided; no much larger clone lies one nucleotide away. From a lookup of the germline V gene (reference sequence), CDR1 and CDR2 are LNHDA and SQIVND. The CDR3 goes from the cysteine to the phenylalanine over 14 residues. The sequence is cut down to CDR3 DNA, 42 bases in frame from base 1. Trimming costs V 4 bases and J 1 base, and their ends lie 7 bases apart. This sample was taken from a study of blood T cell repertoires in COVID-19 (dated by TCRdb to about 2020). Background for the entire study: Samples from collaborators originated in the United States, Italy and Spain and spanned both the acute and convalescent phases of COVID-19. The material from the prospective study consisted of cDNA or gDNA derived from T cells, B-cell-depleted T cells, or PBMCs. A de-identified subject ID, COVID-19 status, age in years and sex were almost always included in the sample metadata. The samples were drawn from two sources: the first 160 participants of the ongoing ImmuneRACE study, and fewer than 1,500 subjects contributed by 6 global collaborators. The repertoires were made available in a free public database intended to serve as a resource for research on the immune response to SARS-CoV-2. Where available, HLA class I and class II types were taken from metadata supplied by the sample provider and were not determined by assay-based typing. Deeply sampled blood TCRbeta repertoires from subjects exposed to, actively infected with, or recovered from COVID-19 were included in the dataset. Paper-wide results and their limitations: The quantity of clinical and demographic metadata differed by source and by participant and was supplied without curation.

The collaborating institutions used their own protocols to collect whole blood in K2EDTA tubes. For TCRbeta analysis, collaborator samples were shipped as frozen whole blood, as isolated PBMCs, or as DNA extracted from either sample type. The immunoSEQ Assay, a bias-controlled multiplex PCR, was used to amplify TCRbeta CDR3 regions from genomic DNA. Regarding the original processing steps: The number of nucleated cells in each sample was estimated by amplification of reference gene primers within the assay. To quantify the absolute abundance of each unique TCRbeta CDR3 rearrangement, sequence reads were collapsed and filtered. Productive Simpson clonality was computed per sample as the square root of Simpson's diversity index over productive rearrangements. Drawn from immuneACCESS, this table holds only the in-frame rearrangements with V and J called that TCRdb kept. Clones are partly lost; checked studies trace under half to an unresolved V gene and leave the rest unexplained. V and J calls and clone size are those listed in that table; D and trimming were worked out from the DNA. The sample table contains tens of thousands of clones; only one count was recorded for about 85% of them. About 2.9% of the sample is taken by the ten largest.

The specimen sequenced was peripheral blood. This receptor was identified in an elderly man with acute or convalescent COVID-19. The chain joins TRBV19 to TRBJ2-2; no D gene call is confident. The CDR3 in this case is CASSTVWNTGELFF. The DNA reads TGTGCCAGTAGTACAGTGTGGAACACCGGGGAGCTGTTTTTT.